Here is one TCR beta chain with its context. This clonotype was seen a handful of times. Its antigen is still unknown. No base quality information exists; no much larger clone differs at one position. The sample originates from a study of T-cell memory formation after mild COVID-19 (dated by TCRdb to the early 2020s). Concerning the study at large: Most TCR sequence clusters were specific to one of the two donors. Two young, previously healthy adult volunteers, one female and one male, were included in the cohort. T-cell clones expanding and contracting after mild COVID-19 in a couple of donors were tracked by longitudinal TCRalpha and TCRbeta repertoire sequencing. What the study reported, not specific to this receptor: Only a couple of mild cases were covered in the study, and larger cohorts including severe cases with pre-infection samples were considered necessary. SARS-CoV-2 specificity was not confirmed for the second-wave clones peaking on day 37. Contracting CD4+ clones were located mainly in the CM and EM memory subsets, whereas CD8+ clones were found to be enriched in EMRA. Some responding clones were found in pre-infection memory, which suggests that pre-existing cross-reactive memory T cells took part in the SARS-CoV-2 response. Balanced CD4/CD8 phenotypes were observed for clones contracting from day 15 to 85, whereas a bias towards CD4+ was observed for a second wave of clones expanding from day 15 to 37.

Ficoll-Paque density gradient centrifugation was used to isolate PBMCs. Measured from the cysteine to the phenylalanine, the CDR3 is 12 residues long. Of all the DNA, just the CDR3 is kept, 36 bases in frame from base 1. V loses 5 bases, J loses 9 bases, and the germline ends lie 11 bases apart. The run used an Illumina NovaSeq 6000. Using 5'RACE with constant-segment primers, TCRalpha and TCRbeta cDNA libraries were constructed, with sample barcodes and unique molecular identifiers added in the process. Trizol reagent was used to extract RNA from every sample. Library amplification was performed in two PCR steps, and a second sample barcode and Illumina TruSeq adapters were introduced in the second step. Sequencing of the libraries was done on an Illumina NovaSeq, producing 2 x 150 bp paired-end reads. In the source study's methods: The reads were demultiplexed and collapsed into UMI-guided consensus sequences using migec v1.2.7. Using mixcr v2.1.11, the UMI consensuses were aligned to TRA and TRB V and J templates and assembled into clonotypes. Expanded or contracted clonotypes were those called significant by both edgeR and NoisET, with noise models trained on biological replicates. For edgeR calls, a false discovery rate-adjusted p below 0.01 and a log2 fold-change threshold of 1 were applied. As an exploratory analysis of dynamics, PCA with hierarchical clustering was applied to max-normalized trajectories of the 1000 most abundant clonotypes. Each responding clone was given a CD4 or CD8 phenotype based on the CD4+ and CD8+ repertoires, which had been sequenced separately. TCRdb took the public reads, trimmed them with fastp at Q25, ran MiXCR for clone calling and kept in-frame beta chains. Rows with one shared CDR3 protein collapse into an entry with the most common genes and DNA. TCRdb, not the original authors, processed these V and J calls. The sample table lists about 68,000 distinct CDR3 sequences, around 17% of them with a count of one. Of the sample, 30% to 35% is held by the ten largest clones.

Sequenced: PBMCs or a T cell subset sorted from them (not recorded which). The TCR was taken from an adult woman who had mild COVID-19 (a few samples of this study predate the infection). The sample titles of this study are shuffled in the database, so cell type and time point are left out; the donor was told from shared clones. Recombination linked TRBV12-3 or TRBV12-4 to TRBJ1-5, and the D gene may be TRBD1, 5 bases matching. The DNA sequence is TGTGCCAGCAGTCCAGGGAGGGGGCCCCAGCATTTT. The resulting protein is CASSPGRGPQHF.